This T cell receptor beta chain appears in the sequencing data of a study of Graves' ophthalmopathy and Graves' hyperthyroidism. RNA transcripts served as template for amplifying TCR beta CDR3 sequences. The authors performed first-round RT-PCR with HTBI primers and then a second-round multiplex PCR. TCRdb re-called the multiplex PCR reads through MiXCR, storing one row per CDR3 protein. The sample consists of over a million distinct CDR3 sequences, about 40% of them appearing once. Points from the study as a whole: For predicting ophthalmopathy progression, the model had 70.59% sensitivity and approximately 72% specificity.

Only a few counts were recorded for this clonotype. The antigen is unknown. Patients in the hyperthyroidism group, adults aged 18 to 65, were newly diagnosed, under 2 months' duration. Deletions cut 4 bases from V and 1 base from J, with 21 bases between. The CDR3 has 17 residues. CDR1 SGHRS and CDR2 YFSETQ come from the germline V gene. Sequences were obtained from peripheral blood or thyroid tissue (not recorded which). The clonotype comes from an adult man with Graves' hyperthyroidism. The chain is built from TRBV5-1 and TRBJ2-7, with D perhaps being TRBD1 or TRBD2 (5 bases each). The CDR3 sequence is CASSLEISGPRSYEQYF. The CDR3, as DNA: TGCGCCAGCAGCCTGGAAATATCGGGACCTCGATCCTACGAGCAGTACTTC.